Presented here are 2 T cell receptor beta chains from one specimen sequenced in a study of vaccination and CD4 T cells after COVID-19. Cultured CD4+ T cells had their DNA profiled by the Oncomine TCR Beta short-read assay. TCRdb re-called the PCR reads with MiXCR, one entry per CDR3 protein. Here the sample spans roughly 20,000 distinct CDR3 sequences, roughly 50% being singletons. These TCRs' antigens remain unknown. Documented treatment: approximately nine-day PBMC culture with coronavirus spike peptide pools or control peptides (ViraFEST assay). Input material: CD4+ T cells from blood, cultured in vitro. These receptors all stem from a human donor who had recovered from COVID-19.

CDR3 loop: CASSPTGQGVNTEAFF. The CDR3 nucleotides are TGTGCCAGCTCACCAACGGGACAGGGGGTGAACACTGAAGCTTTCTTT. The chain combines TRBV18 with TRBJ1-1; 11 nucleotides match TRBD1. Germline trimming cut 2 bases from V and 0 bases from J; bases unmatched to any gene: 2. There are 16 residues in the CDR3. Germline values: CDR1 KGHSH, CDR2 LQKENI.

This clonotype turned up a few times. DNA for the CDR3: TGTGCCAGCAGCTTGACGGTTGAAGCTTTCTTT. It specifies CASSLTVEAFF. The genes are TRBV7-2 and TRBJ1-1; unclear D gene. Trimming shortened V by 3 bases and J by 7 bases, and 6 bases separated the two germline ends. CDR3 size: 11 residues. Germline CDR1 SGHTA, CDR2 FQGNSA.